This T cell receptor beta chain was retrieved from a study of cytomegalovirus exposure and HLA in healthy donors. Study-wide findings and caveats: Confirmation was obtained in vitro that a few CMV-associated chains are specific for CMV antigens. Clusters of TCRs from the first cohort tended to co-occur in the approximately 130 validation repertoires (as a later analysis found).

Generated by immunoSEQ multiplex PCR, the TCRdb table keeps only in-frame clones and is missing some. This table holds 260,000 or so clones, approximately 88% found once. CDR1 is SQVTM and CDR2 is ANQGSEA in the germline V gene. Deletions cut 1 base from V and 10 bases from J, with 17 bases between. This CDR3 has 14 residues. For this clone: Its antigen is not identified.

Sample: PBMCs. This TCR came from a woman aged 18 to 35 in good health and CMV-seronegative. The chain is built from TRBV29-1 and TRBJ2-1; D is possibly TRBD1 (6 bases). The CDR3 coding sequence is TGCAGCGTTGAAGCAACGTTTGTCAGGGGCGAGCAGTTCTTC. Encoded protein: CSVEATFVRGEQFF.